This TCR beta chain was retrieved from a study of T-cell memory formation after mild COVID-19. In this sample, this clonotype turned up many times. CDR3 size: 15 residues. Trimming removed 3 bases from V and 7 bases from J, with 19 bases in between. Germline V CDR1 and CDR2: DFQATT, SNEGSKA (reference sequence). TCRdb passed the 5' RACE reads through MiXCR, listing each CDR3 protein once. The sample shows fewer than 150,000 distinct CDR3 sequences, about a fifth of them seen only once. Specimen: PBMCs or a T cell subset sorted from them (not recorded which). V gene TRBV20-1 combines with J gene TRBJ1-3, with D tentatively TRBD1 (6 bases). This receptor was identified in a man aged 18 to 30 who had mild COVID-19 (a few samples of this study predate the infection). Cell type and time point are not known. The CDR3 DNA reads as TGCAGTGCTAGCGGGACAACTGGATACTGGAACACCATATATTTT. As protein: CSASGTTGYWNTIYF.